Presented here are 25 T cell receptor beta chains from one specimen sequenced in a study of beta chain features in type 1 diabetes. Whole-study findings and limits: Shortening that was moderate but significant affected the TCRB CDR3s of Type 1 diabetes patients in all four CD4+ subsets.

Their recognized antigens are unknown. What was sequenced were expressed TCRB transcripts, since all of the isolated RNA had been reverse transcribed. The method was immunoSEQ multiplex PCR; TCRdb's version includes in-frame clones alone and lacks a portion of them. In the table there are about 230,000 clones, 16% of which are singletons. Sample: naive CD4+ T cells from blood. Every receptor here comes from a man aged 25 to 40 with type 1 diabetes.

In DNA, the CDR3 is TGTGCCAGCAGCGTCGGACTATTGGGCGACGAGCAGTACTTC. It is translated as CASSVGLLGDEQYF. V is TRBV9 and J is TRBJ2-7; tentatively, D is TRBD2 (6 bases). The length of the CDR3 is 14 residues. Germline CDR1 is SGDLS and CDR2 is YYNGEE. Deletions cut 2 bases from V and 5 bases from J, with 14 bases between.

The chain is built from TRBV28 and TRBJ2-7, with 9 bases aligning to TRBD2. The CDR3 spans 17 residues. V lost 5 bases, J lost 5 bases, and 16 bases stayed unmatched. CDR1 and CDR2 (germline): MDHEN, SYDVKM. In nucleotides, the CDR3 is TGTGCCAGCAGTCCCTCGCCGGGGGCTAGCGGGGCACACGAGCAGTACTTC. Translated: CASSPSPGASGAHEQYF.

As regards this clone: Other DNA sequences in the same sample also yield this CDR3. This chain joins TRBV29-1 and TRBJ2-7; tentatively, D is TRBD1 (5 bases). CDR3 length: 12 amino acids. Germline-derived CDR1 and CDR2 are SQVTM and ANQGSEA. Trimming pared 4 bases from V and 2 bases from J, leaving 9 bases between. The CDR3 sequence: CSVVLRAYEQYF. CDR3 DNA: TGCAGCGTTGTTCTCAGGGCCTACGAGCAGTACTTC.

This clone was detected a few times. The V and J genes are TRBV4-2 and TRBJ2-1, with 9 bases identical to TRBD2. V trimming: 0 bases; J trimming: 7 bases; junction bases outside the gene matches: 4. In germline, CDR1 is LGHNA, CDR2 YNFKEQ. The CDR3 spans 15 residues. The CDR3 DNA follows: TGTGCCAGCAGCCAAGAGAGCGGGAGGTTTAATGAGCAGTTCTTC. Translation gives CASSQESGRFNEQFF.

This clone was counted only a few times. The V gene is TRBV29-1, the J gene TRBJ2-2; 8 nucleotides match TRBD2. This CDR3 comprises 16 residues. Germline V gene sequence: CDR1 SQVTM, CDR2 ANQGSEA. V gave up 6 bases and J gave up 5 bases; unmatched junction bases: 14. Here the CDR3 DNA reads TGCAGCGTGGGGGGAAGTAGCGGGAAACTGACCGGGGAGCTGTTTTTT. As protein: CSVGGSSGKLTGELFF.

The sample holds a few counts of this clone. The CDR3 nucleotides read TGTGCCAGCAGTTTGCCCGGGACAGCCAACAATGAGCAGTTCTTC. Its translation is CASSLPGTANNEQFF. The gene calls are TRBV28 and TRBJ2-1, with 7 bases matching TRBD1. The CDR3 totals 15 residues. The J segment lost 5 bases and the V segment lost 3 bases, leaving 7 bases of the junction unmatched. CDR1 and CDR2 (germline): MDHEN, SYDVKM.

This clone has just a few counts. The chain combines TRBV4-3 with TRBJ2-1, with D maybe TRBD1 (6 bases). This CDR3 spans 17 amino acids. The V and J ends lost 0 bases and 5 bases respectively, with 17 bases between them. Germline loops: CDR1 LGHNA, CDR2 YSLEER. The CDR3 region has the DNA TGCGCCAGCAGCCAAGATGTTGGCAGGGGAACCGACAATGAGCAGTTCTTC. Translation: CASSQDVGRGTDNEQFF.

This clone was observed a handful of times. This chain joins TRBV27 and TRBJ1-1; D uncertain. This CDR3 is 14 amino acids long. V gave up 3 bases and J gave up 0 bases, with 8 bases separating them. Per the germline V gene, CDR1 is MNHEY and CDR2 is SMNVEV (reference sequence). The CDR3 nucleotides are TGTGCCAGCAGTTTTAAGCCCTTGAACACTGAAGCTTTCTTT. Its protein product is CASSFKPLNTEAFF.

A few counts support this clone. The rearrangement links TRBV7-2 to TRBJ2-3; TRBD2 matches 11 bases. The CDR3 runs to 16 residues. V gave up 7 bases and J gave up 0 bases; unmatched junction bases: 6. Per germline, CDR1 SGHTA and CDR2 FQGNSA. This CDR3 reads CASTPRTSGSTDTQYF. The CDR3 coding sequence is TGTGCCAGCACCCCCAGGACTAGCGGGAGCACAGATACGCAGTATTTT.

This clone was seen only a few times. CDR3 loop: CASSHPQSSGANVLTF. Here the CDR3 DNA reads TGTGCCAGCAGTCACCCGCAATCATCTGGGGCCAACGTCCTGACTTTC. The genes are TRBV28 and TRBJ2-6, with D unclear. The CDR3 contains 16 residues. V was shortened by 5 bases and J by 1 base, with 12 bases between the two germline ends. CDR1 and CDR2 from the germline V gene are MDHEN and SYDVKM.

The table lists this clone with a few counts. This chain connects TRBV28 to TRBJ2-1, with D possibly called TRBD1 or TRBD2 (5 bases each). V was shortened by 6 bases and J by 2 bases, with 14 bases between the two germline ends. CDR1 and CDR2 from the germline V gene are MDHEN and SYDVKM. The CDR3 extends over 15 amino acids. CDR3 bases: TGTGCCAGCAGGGGGGAGTTCGTCCCCTACAATGAGCAGTTCTTC. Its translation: CASRGEFVPYNEQFF.

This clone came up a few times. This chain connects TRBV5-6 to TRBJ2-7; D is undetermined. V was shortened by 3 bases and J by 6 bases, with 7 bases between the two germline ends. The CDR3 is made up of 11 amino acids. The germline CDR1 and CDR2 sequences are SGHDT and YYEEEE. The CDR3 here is CASSSGVEQYF. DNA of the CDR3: TGTGCCAGCAGCTCAGGAGTCGAGCAGTACTTC.

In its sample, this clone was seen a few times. The CDR3 sequence is CASSQTSVDAQYF. CDR3 DNA: TGCGCCAGCAGCCAGACTAGCGTGGATGCCCAGTACTTC. This chain uses TRBV4-1 with TRBJ2-5; 8 bases align to TRBD2. The length of the CDR3 is 13 residues. After removal of 3 bases from V and 9 bases from J, the junction contained 6 bases not matched to a gene. CDR1 MGHRA and CDR2 YSYEKL come from the germline V gene.

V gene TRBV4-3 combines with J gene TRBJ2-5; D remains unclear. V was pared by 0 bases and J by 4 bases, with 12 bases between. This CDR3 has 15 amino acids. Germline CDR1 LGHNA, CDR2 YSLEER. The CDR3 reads CASSQDWFRTETQYF. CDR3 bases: TGCGCCAGCAGCCAAGACTGGTTCCGTACAGAGACCCAGTACTTC.

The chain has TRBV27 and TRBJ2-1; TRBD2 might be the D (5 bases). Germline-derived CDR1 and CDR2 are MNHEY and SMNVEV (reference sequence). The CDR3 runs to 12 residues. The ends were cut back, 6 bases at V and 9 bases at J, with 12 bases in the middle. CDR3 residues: CASSRLLAEQFF. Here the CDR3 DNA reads TGTGCCAGCAGCCGACTACTGGCTGAGCAGTTCTTC.

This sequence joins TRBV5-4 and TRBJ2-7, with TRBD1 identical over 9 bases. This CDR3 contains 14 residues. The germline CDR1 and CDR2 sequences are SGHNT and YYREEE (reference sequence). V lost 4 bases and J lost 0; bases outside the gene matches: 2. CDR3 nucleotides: TGTGCCAGCAGCCCGGGACAGGGCTCCTACGAGCAGTACTTC. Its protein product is CASSPGQGSYEQYF.

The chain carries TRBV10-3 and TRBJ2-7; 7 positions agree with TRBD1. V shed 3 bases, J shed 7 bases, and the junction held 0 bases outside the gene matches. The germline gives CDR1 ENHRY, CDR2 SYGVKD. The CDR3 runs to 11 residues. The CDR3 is CAISEQGEQYF. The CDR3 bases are TGTGCCATCAGTGAACAGGGGGAGCAGTACTTC.

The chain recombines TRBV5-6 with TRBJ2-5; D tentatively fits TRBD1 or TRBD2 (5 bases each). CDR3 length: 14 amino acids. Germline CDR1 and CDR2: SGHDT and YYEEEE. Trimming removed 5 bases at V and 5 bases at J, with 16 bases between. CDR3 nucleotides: TGTGCCAGCAGTATCGCAGGGACCCCGGAGACCCAGTACTTC. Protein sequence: CASSIAGTPETQYF.

DNA of the CDR3: TGTGCCTGGAACAGACAGGGAGCGGGCCGCTCCTACGAGCAGTACTTC. Encoded protein: CAWNRQGAGRSYEQYF. V usage is TRBV30 and J usage is TRBJ2-7; D is perhaps TRBD1 (7 bases). The CDR3 is 16 amino acids. Germline V gene sequence: CDR1 GTSNPN, CDR2 SVGIG (reference sequence). Trimming took off 4 bases at V and 0 bases at J, with 19 bases between the two ends.

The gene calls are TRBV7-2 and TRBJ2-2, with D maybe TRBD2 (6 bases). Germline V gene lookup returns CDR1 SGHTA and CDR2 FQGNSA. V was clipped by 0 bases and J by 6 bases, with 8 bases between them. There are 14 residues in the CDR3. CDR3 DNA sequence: TGTGCCAGCAGCTTAGCGCGGGGAGCCGGGGAGCTGTTTTTT. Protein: CASSLARGAGELFF.

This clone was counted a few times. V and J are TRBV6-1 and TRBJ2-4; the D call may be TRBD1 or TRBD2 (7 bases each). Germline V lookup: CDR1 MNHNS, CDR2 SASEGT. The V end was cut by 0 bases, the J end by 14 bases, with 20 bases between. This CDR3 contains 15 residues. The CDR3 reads CASSEALWQGGRKYF. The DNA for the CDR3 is TGTGCCAGCAGTGAAGCGCTATGGCAGGGGGGGCGAAAGTACTTC.

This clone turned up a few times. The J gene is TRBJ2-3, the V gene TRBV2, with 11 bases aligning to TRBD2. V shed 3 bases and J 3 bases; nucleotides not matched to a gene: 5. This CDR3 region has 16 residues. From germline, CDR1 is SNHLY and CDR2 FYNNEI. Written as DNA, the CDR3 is TGTGCCAGCAGTGACCTTGCTAGCGGGGGGACAGATACGCAGTATTTT. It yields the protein CASSDLASGGTDTQYF. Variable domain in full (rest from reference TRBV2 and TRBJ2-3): EPEVTQTPSHQVTQMGQEVILRCVPISNHLYFYWYRQILGQKVEFLVSFYNNEISEKSEIFDDQFSVERPDGSNFTLKIRSTKLEDSAMYFCASSDLASGGTDTQYFGPGTRLTVL.

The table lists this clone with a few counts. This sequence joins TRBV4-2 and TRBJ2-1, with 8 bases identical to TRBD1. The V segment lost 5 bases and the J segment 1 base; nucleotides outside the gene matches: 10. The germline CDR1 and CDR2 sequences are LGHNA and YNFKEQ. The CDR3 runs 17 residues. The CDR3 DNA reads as TGTGCCAGCAGCAGACAGGGGAAAGAGGGTTCCTACAATGAGCAGTTCTTC. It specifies CASSRQGKEGSYNEQFF.

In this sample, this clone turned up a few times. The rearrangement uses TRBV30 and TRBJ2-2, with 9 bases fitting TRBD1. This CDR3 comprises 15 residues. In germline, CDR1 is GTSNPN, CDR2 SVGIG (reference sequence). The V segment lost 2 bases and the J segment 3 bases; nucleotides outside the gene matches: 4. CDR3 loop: CAWSPTGGDTGELFF. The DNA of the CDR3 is TGTGCCTGGAGTCCCACAGGGGGCGACACCGGGGAGCTGTTTTTT.

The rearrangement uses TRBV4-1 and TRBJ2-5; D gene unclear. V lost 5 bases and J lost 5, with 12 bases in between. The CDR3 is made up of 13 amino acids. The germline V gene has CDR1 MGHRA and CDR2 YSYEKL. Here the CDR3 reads CASSVLGSETQYF. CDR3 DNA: TGCGCCAGCAGCGTTCTCGGCAGCGAGACCCAGTACTTC.